This entry lists 15 T cell receptor beta chains sequenced from one sample in a study of shared clonotypes between healthy human individuals. The naive CD8 subset, CD45RO-negative cells positively selected for CCR7, excluded terminally differentiated effector memory CD45RA+ cells. Measured with immunoSEQ multiplex PCR; TCRdb has only the in-frame clones, and not every one. The sample has hundreds of thousands of clones; roughly 92% are singletons. The specimen was naive CD8+ T cells sorted from blood. The receptors were gathered from a man aged 30-40 years in good health.

The rearrangement joins TRBV11-2 to TRBJ2-7, with 7 bases fitting TRBD1. CDR3 length: 16 residues. Looked up from germline, CDR1 is SGHAT and CDR2 is FQNNGV. V trimming: 0 bases; J trimming: 1 base; junction bases outside the gene matches: 6. CDR3 bases: TGTGCCAGCAGCTTAGATTTCCGGACAGGTTCCTACGAGCAGTACTTC. Translation: CASSLDFRTGSYEQYF.

The chain is built from TRBV6-5 and TRBJ2-1; the match to TRBD2 covers 7 bases. V dropped 7 bases and J dropped 3; count of bases not matched to a gene: 9. This CDR3 region has 15 residues. In germline, CDR1 is MNHEY, CDR2 SVGAGI. This chain's CDR3 is CASTGREALYNEQFF. The CDR3 region has the DNA TGTGCCAGCACGGGGAGGGAGGCCCTCTACAATGAGCAGTTCTTC.

This rearrangement joins TRBV7-6 to TRBJ2-1, with D tentatively TRBD1 (6 bases). The V end lost 5 bases, the J end lost 4 bases, and 21 bases lay between the germline ends. This CDR3 has 17 residues. The germline CDR1 and CDR2 sequences are SGHVS and FNYEAQ. The CDR3: CASSPRATGSPYNEQFF. CDR3 in DNA: TGTGCCAGCAGCCCTCGAGCAACAGGGTCTCCTTACAATGAGCAGTTCTTC. Combining the CDR3 with reference TRBV7-6 and TRBJ2-1 gives the whole variable domain GAGVSQSPRYKVTKRGQDVALRCDPISGHVSLYWYRQALGQGPEFLTYFNYEAQQDKSGLPNDRFSAERPEGSISTLTIQRTEQRDSAMYRCASSPRATGSPYNEQFFGPGTRLTVL.

The V and J genes are TRBV7-9 and TRBJ2-6; 9 nucleotides align to TRBD2. Germline values: CDR1 SEHNR, CDR2 FQNEAQ (reference sequence). CDR3 length: 18 amino acids. V was pared by 3 bases and J by 0 bases, with 6 bases of the junction left unmatched. In DNA form, the CDR3 reads TGTGCCAGCAGCTTTCCTAGCGGGATGAGCTCTGGGGCCAACGTCCTGACTTTC. Its protein product is CASSFPSGMSSGANVLTF.

V gene TRBV5-6 combines with J gene TRBJ1-2; D unresolved. Germline loops: CDR1 SGHDT, CDR2 YYEEEE. The germline V and J ends were trimmed by 4 bases and 5 bases, with 18 bases remaining between them. The CDR3 is made up of 15 amino acids. CDR3 protein: CASSEDRLITYGYTF. DNA for the CDR3: TGTGCCAGCAGCGAGGACCGTCTGATTACTTATGGCTACACCTTC.

The sample holds one count of this clone. The chain recombines TRBV7-9 with TRBJ2-7, with TRBD1 matching over 8 bases. This CDR3 comprises 16 residues. CDR1 SEHNR and CDR2 FQNEAQ come from the germline V gene (reference sequence). Unmatched junction bases numbered 9, after V lost 5 bases and J lost 0 bases. The DNA for the CDR3 is TGTGCCAGCAGCCCGACGCAGGGGGCGAGCTCCTACGAGCAGTACTTC. This gives the protein CASSPTQGASSYEQYF.

The J gene is TRBJ2-3, the V gene TRBV25-1; D gene uncertain. CDR1 is MGHDK and CDR2 is SYGVNS in the germline V gene. The CDR3 is 17 residues long. V lost 4 bases to trimming and J lost 0 bases, with 17 bases between them. CDR3 loop: CASSGQNSVVSTDTQYF. CDR3 nucleotide sequence: TGTGCCAGCAGTGGACAAAATTCCGTTGTGAGCACAGATACGCAGTATTTT.

CDR3 bases: TGTGCCAGCAGCTTCTCGTTGGGGGACGGCACAGATACGCAGTATTTT. Translating it yields CASSFSLGDGTDTQYF. The V call is TRBV7-3, the J call TRBJ2-3; tentatively, D is TRBD1 or TRBD2 (5 bases each). The germline gives CDR1 SGHTA, CDR2 FQGTGA. The CDR3 runs to 16 residues. V was cut by 3 bases and J by 1 base, with 14 bases left in between.

V gene TRBV11-2 combines with J gene TRBJ2-2, with 8 bases lining up with TRBD1. CDR1 and CDR2 (germline): SGHAT, FQNNGV. Unmatched junction bases numbered 4, after V lost 1 base and J lost 6 bases. This CDR3 is 15 amino acids long. The DNA for the CDR3 is TGTGCCAGCAGCTTAGTTGTGACAGGGGCCGGGGAGCTGTTTTTT. Amino acids: CASSLVVTGAGELFF.

The chain uses TRBV21-1 and TRBJ1-2; the table's TRBD1 call for D was not verified on the DNA. TRBV21-1 is a listed pseudogene. The CDR3 extends over 21 amino acids. Here the CDR3 DNA reads TGTGCCAGCAGCAAAGACCTAACGGAGGGGGACAGGGGCTTTGAAGACTATGGCTACACCTTC. This gives the protein CASSKDLTEGDRGFEDYGYTF.

The chain employs TRBV27 and TRBJ2-4; 14 bases are a match to TRBD2. CDR1 MNHEY and CDR2 SMNVEV come from the germline V gene (reference sequence). The CDR3 spans 17 residues. The junction had 4 bases not matched to a gene; V was cut back by 6 bases and J by 0 bases. The CDR3 region is CASRGLAGGIAKNIQYF. The CDR3 coding sequence is TGTGCCAGCAGAGGACTAGCGGGAGGTATAGCCAAAAACATTCAGTACTTC.

This clone showed up just once. The V gene is TRBV28, the J gene TRBJ1-3, with D unclear. CDR3 size: 16 residues. Germline V gene data show CDR1 as MDHEN and CDR2 as SYDVKM. V shed 2 bases and J shed 0 bases, with 11 bases lying between them. The CDR3 nucleotides are TGTGCCAGCAGTTTAGGCCGGTCATACTCTGGAAACACCATATATTTT. Protein product: CASSLGRSYSGNTIYF.

This sequence joins TRBV6-4 and TRBJ2-2; D may match TRBD1 or TRBD2 (5 bases each). CDR1 MRHNA and CDR2 SNTAGT come from the germline V gene. V shed 2 bases and J shed 7 bases, with 8 bases lying between them. The CDR3 is 13 residues long. CDR3 protein: CASSDRGHGELFF. CDR3 nucleotides: TGTGCCAGCAGTGACCGGGGCCACGGGGAGCTGTTTTTT.

The chain carries TRBV9 and TRBJ2-3; D is perhaps TRBD2 (5 bases). This CDR3 comprises 12 residues. Germline V gene sequence: CDR1 SGDLS, CDR2 YYNGEE. V was pared by 3 bases and J by 5 bases, with 7 bases between. CDR3 amino acids: CASSGEGDTQYF. DNA of the CDR3: TGTGCCAGCAGCGGAGAGGGAGATACGCAGTATTTT.

The gene calls are TRBV7-9 and TRBJ2-1; D unclear. V shed 3 bases and J shed 6 bases, with 6 bases lying between them. CDR3 length: 12 amino acids. Germline CDR1 is SEHNR and CDR2 is FQNEAQ (reference sequence). The DNA of the CDR3 is TGTGCCAGCAGCTTGAGACCCAATGAGCAGTTCTTC. Translating gives CASSLRPNEQFF.